One sample yielded the 14 T cell receptor beta chains listed below, sequenced in a study of cytomegalovirus exposure and HLA in healthy donors. A multiplex PCR was run with 60 Vbeta primers and 13 Jbeta primers. TCRdb's table, derived via immunoSEQ multiplex PCR, lists solely in-frame clones and lacks some. The sample consists of some 56,000 clones, about 50% of them appearing once. Sequencing used PBMCs. All receptors derive from a human donor in good health.

The chain joins TRBV15 to TRBJ2-7; 7 bases line up with TRBD1. This CDR3 has 12 amino acids. Germline-derived CDR1 and CDR2 are LNHNV and YYDKDF (reference sequence). Trimming cost V 2 bases and J 13 bases; bases outside gene matches: 8. CDR3 nucleotides: TGTGCCACCAGCAGAAAGGGGACAGATTTTTACTTC. It translates to CATSRKGTDFYF.

This chain links TRBV4-1 with TRBJ1-2; no clear D gene. Trimming shortened V by 0 bases and J by 2 bases, and 7 bases separated the two germline ends. The length of the CDR3 is 14 residues. The germline CDR1 and CDR2 sequences are MGHRA and YSYEKL. For the CDR3, the DNA is TGCGCCAGCAGCCAAGAGAACAGAAACTATGGCTACACCTTC. Protein product: CASSQENRNYGYTF.

This clone was detected only a few times. The chain employs TRBV6-6 and TRBJ1-1; tentative D call: TRBD1 (6 bases). Germline loops: CDR1 MNHNY, CDR2 SVGAGI (reference sequence). The V gene lost 0 bases and the J gene lost 1 base, with 6 bases spanning the gap. CDR3 length: 14 amino acids. Written as DNA, the CDR3 is TGTGCCAGCAGTTACTCGGACAGGAACACTGAAGCTTTCTTT. Encoded protein: CASSYSDRNTEAFF.

The chain joins TRBV15 to TRBJ1-3; maybe TRBD1 (6 bases). Trimming removed 6 bases from V and 2 bases from J, with 8 bases in between. CDR3 length: 13 amino acids. Germline loops: CDR1 LNHNV, CDR2 YYDKDF (reference sequence). CDR3 coding DNA: TGTGCCACCAGAGGGACACCTGGAAACACCATATATTTT. This gives the protein CATRGTPGNTIYF.

The chain employs TRBV2 and TRBJ2-5; D is possibly TRBD1 (6 bases). The CDR3 runs 15 residues. The V gene lost 5 bases and the J gene lost 5 bases, with 18 bases spanning the gap. Germline lookup yields CDR1 SNHLY and CDR2 FYNNEI. The CDR3 sequence is CASSSQDSRGETQYF. CDR3 nucleotides: TGTGCCAGCAGTTCCCAGGACAGTAGGGGCGAGACCCAGTACTTC.

The chain has TRBV6-1 and TRBJ1-2, with D possibly matching TRBD1 (5 bases). Germline loops: CDR1 MNHNS, CDR2 SASEGT. Trimming removed 0 bases at V and 4 bases at J, with 9 bases between. CDR3 length: 14 amino acids. DNA of the CDR3: TGTGCCAGCAGTGAAGCAGGGGAAAGCTATGGCTACACCTTC. Protein sequence: CASSEAGESYGYTF.

The chain's CDR3 is CASKTSADTQYF. The CDR3 nucleotides read TGTGCCAGCAAAACTAGTGCAGATACGCAGTATTTT. The V call is TRBV6-6, the J call TRBJ2-3, with a weak D call TRBD2 (5 bases). Germline-derived CDR1 and CDR2 are MNHNY and SVGAGI (reference sequence). CDR3 size: 12 residues. The V end was cut by 7 bases, the J end by 4 bases, with 9 bases between.

The chain combines TRBV5-1 with TRBJ1-1; 8 nucleotides agree with TRBD1. The V and J ends lost 2 bases and 1 base, in that order; junction bases with no gene match: 1. CDR3 length: 14 residues. Germline lookup yields CDR1 SGHRS and CDR2 YFSETQ. The CDR3 DNA is TGCGCCAGCAGCTTAGGGACAGGGAACACTGAAGCTTTCTTT. Amino acid sequence: CASSLGTGNTEAFF.

The chain employs TRBV6-5 and TRBJ2-7; 8 bases match TRBD1. This CDR3 is 15 amino acids long. CDR1 and CDR2 (germline): MNHEY, SVGAGI. The V gene end was trimmed by 6 bases and the J gene end by 2 bases; junction bases not matched to a gene: 9. The CDR3 DNA follows: TGTGCCAGCAGGACCCCAGGGGGCAGCACCTACGAGCAGTACTTC. This encodes CASRTPGGSTYEQYF.

The chain carries TRBV7-9 and TRBJ1-4; 12 nucleotides match TRBD1. This CDR3 has 17 residues. Losses at the gene ends were 5 bases for V and 5 bases for J; bases not matched to a gene: 9. Germline V gene data show CDR1 as SEHNR and CDR2 as FQNEAQ (reference sequence). CDR3 protein: CASSRRDRGLTNEKLFF. In DNA form, the CDR3 reads TGTGCCAGCAGCCGCCGGGACAGGGGGCTCACGAATGAAAAACTGTTTTTT.

This sequence joins TRBV5-1 and TRBJ2-1; D is uncertain. The CDR3 sequence is 15 residues long. Trimming left V 2 bases short and J 0 bases short, with 9 bases between. Germline CDR1 is SGHRS and CDR2 is YFSETQ. CDR3 bases: TGCGCCAGCAGCTTAGAGTCAAGCTCCTACAATGAGCAGTTCTTC. Protein product: CASSLESSSYNEQFF.

This clone was seen a handful of times. V is TRBV13 and J is TRBJ2-1; 8 bases line up with TRBD2. This CDR3 spans 14 amino acids. CDR1 and CDR2 from the germline V gene are PRHDT and FYEKMQ (reference sequence). Losses at the gene ends were 1 base for V and 9 bases for J; bases not matched to a gene: 5. This CDR3 is CASSLAGGPSEQFF. As DNA, the CDR3 is TGTGCCAGCAGCTTAGCGGGGGGGCCTAGTGAGCAGTTCTTC. Looking up the rest from reference TRBV13 and TRBJ2-1 gives the full variable domain: AAGVIQSPRHLIKEKRETATLKCYPIPRHDTVYWYQQGPGQDPQFLISFYEKMQSDKGSIPDRFSAQQFSDYHSELNMSSLELGDSALYFCASSLAGGPSEQFFGPGTRLTVL.

The V and J genes are TRBV27 and TRBJ2-3, with TRBD2 matching 7 bases. With 5 bases clipped from V and 0 bases from J, the junction kept 5 bases outside the gene matches. This CDR3 spans 15 amino acids. CDR1 MNHEY and CDR2 SMNVEV come from the germline V gene (reference sequence). Here the CDR3 DNA reads TGTGCCAGCAGTGCTCGGGGGGTTAGCACAGATACGCAGTATTTT. It encodes CASSARGVSTDTQYF.

This sequence joins TRBV7-8 and TRBJ1-2; TRBD1 agrees at 8 bases. The CDR3 has 16 amino acids. Trimming took 1 base from V and 8 from J; bases not matched to a gene: 12. CDR1 SGHVS and CDR2 FQNEAQ come from the germline V gene. CDR3 nucleotide sequence: TGTGCCAGCAGCTTAGGGGACAGGCTCAGGGCAGGAGGCTACACCTTC. Translated: CASSLGDRLRAGGYTF.